Shown below are 2 T cell receptor beta chains from a single sample sequenced in a study of blood T cell repertoires in COVID-19. Repertoires were generated with immunoSEQ multiplex PCR, while TCRdb's copy carries only in-frame clones and drops some. The sample contains roughly 24,000 clones, around 84% of which appear only once. The sample taken for sequencing was peripheral blood. The source is a woman of 80 years or more with acute or convalescent COVID-19.

This chain connects TRBV6-2 or TRBV6-3 to TRBJ2-1, with TRBD1 identical over 8 bases. Germline CDR1 reads MNHEY; CDR2 reads SVGEGT. The V gene end was trimmed by 1 base and the J gene end by 7 bases; junction bases not matched to a gene: 12. The CDR3 is made up of 17 amino acids. In nucleotides, the CDR3 is TGTGCCAGCAGTTACTGGTCAGGGGGCGGTTTGGCAAATGAGCAGTTCTTC. Translated: CASSYWSGGGLANEQFF.

The gene calls are TRBV19 and TRBJ2-5; TRBD1 agrees at 7 bases. V was clipped by 5 bases and J by 2 bases; unmatched bases: 5. Germline assignment: CDR1 LNHDA and CDR2 SQIVND (reference sequence). The CDR3 covers 14 residues. The DNA for the CDR3 is TGTGCCAGTAGTTCTCGGGACAGACAAGAGACCCAGTACTTC. This gives the protein CASSSRDRQETQYF.